This T cell receptor beta chain was recovered during a study of blood T cell repertoires in COVID-19. Whole-study context: Sites in the United States, Italy and Spain provided acute and convalescent COVID-19 samples.

Germline V gene sequence: CDR1 SGHRS, CDR2 YFSETQ. V was clipped by 6 bases and J by 0 bases, with 12 bases between them. The CDR3 sequence is 14 residues long. The repertoire was sequenced with immunoSEQ multiplex PCR; TCRdb's copy has only in-frame clones and lacks some. The sample carries tens of thousands of clones, 85% recorded once. The TCR was taken from a woman in her sixties or seventies with active or convalescent COVID-19. The sample consisted of peripheral blood. The rearrangement joins TRBV5-1 to TRBJ1-1; perhaps TRBD1 as D (5 bases). The DNA of the CDR3 is TGCGCCAGCAAGTCGACAGCAATGAACACTGAAGCTTTCTTT. Protein: CASKSTAMNTEAFF.